These T cell receptor beta chains were read from a single sample in a study of blood T cell repertoires in COVID-19. This table comes from immunoSEQ multiplex PCR, and its TCRdb copy is limited to in-frame clones, with some not included. Among just over 150,000 clones, approximately 90% were seen once, and the ten largest hold about 4.8%. The material sequenced was peripheral blood. The origin of the receptors is a man in his thirties or forties with COVID-19, enrolled during active disease. The CDR3 runs from the conserved cysteine through the conserved F or W. Each record gives: J gene, clone size, V gene, D gene, CDR3 DNA, CDR3 protein. A D gene is named only where the DNA matches it firmly. Only some rows state a clone size, as once, few, many or a class for expanded clones.

TRBJ2-7 - TRBV19 TRBD1 TGTGCCAGTAGAGGACAGGGGAGCTCCTACGAGCAGTACTTC CASRGQGSSYEQYF
TRBJ1-1 - TRBV12-3/TRBV12-4 - TGTGCCAGCAGCCCAGGTAGCACTGAAGCTTTCTTT CASSPGSTEAFF
TRBJ1-1 - TRBV20-1 - TGCAGTGCTTTAGCCTCTGAAGCTTTCTTT CSALASEAFF
TRBJ1-6 once TRBV3-1/TRBV3-2 - TGTGCCAGCAAGGGGGGGACTGGTAATTCACCCCTCCACTTT CASKGGTGNSPLHF
TRBJ1-1 - TRBV4-2 TRBD1 TGTGCCAGCAGCCTCGGACAGGGAGGCGACACTGAAGCTTTCTTT CASSLGQGGDTEAFF
TRBJ2-5 - TRBV19 - TGTGCCAGTAGTATGAGGGCAGAGACCCAGTACTTC CASSMRAETQYF
TRBJ2-2 - TRBV27 TRBD1 TGTGCCACCACGCCTTTCGGGACAGGGAACACCGGGGAGCTGTTTTTT CATTPFGTGNTGELFF
TRBJ1-2 - TRBV2 - TGTGCCAGCAGTGAAGGTCAGAACTATGGCTACACCTTC CASSEGQNYGYTF
TRBJ2-7 few TRBV6-5 TRBD1 TGTGCCAGCACCACCGGACAGGGAGCCCTCTACGAGCAGTACTTC CASTTGQGALYEQYF
TRBJ2-7 - TRBV4-2 TRBD2 TGTGCCAGCAGCCAAGGAATAGCGGGAGGTGTGTACGAGCAGTACTTC CASSQGIAGGVYEQYF
TRBJ2-3 - TRBV4-3 - TGCGCCAGCAGCCAAGAGGCTGGGAGGACAGATACGCAGTATTTT CASSQEAGRTDTQYF
TRBJ1-5 - TRBV5-1 - TGCGCCAGCAGCCTGGATCCGGGATCTAATCAGCCCCAGCATTTT CASSLDPGSNQPQHF
TRBJ1-1 - TRBV5-4 TRBD1 TGTGCCAGCAGCCCGTCTCCCCTATCCGAGACAGGGTCGGACTTT CASSPSPLSETGSDF
TRBJ2-3 - TRBV29-1 - TGCAGCGTTGTAGGAGTTTCCACAGATACGCAGTATTTT CSVVGVSTDTQYF
TRBJ1-1 - TRBV6-5 - TGTGCCAGCAGTTACTCCGAGGCAGCTGAAGCTTTCTTT CASSYSEAAEAFF
TRBJ2-5 - TRBV4-2 TRBD1 TGTGCCAGCAGCCAAGGAGGTTCGGACAGGGGGCAAGAGACCCAGTACTTC CASSQGGSDRGQETQYF
TRBJ2-2 - TRBV7-2 TRBD1 TGTGCCAGCAGCCAAGGACAGGGGGCGCCCACCGGGGAGCTGTTTTTT CASSQGQGAPTGELFF
TRBJ2-5 - TRBV6-6 - TGTGCCAGCAGTGCCGCAGGGAGGGAGACCCAGTACTTC CASSAAGRETQYF